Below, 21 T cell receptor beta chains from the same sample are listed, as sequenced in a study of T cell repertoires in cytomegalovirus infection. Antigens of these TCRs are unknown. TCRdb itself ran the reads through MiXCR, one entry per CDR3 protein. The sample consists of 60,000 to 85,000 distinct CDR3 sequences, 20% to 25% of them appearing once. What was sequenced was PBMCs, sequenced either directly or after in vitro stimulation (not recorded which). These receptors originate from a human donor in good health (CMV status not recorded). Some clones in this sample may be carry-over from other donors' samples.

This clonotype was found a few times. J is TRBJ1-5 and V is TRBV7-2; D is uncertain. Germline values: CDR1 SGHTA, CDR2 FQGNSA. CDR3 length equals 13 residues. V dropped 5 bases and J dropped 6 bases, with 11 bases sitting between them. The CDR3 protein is CASSPRGLQPQHF. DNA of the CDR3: TGTGCCAGCAGCCCCCGCGGCCTTCAGCCCCAGCATTTT.

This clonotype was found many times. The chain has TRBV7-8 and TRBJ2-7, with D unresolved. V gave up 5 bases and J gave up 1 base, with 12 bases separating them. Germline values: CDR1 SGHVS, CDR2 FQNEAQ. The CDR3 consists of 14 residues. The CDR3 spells CASSRLTGSYEQYV. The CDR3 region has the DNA TGTGCCAGCAGCCGTTTGACTGGTTCCTACGAGCAGTACGTC.

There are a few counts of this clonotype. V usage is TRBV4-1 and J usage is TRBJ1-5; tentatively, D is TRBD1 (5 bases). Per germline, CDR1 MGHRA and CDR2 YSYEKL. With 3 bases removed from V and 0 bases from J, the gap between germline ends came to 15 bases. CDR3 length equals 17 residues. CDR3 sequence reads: CASSHTPLDSSNQPQHF. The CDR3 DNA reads TGCGCCAGCAGCCACACCCCCCTCGACAGTAGCAATCAGCCCCAGCATTTT.

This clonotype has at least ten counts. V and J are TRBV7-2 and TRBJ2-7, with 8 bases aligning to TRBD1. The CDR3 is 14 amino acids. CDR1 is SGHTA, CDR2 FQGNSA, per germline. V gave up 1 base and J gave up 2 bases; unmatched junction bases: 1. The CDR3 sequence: CASSLGRGPYEQYF. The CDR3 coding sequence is TGTGCCAGCAGCTTAGGCAGGGGGCCCTACGAGCAGTACTTC.

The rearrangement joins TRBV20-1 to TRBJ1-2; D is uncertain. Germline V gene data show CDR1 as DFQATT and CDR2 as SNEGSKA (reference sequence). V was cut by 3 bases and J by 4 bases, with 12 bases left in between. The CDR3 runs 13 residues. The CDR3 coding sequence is TGCAGTGCTAGGGGCCCTTCAACCTATGGCTACACCTTC. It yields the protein CSARGPSTYGYTF.

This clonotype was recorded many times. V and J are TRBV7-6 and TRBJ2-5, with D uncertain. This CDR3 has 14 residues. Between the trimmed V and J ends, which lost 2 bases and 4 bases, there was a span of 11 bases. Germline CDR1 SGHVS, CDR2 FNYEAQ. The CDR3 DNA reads TGTGCCAGCAGCTTAAAATCAGGAACAGAGACCCAGTACTTC. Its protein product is CASSLKSGTETQYF.

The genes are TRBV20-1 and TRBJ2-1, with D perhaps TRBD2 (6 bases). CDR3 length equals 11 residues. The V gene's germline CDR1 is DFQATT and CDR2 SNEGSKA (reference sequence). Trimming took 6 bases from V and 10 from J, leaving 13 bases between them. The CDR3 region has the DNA TGCAGTGCCTGGGACTCGAACGAGCAGTTCTTC. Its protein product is CSAWDSNEQFF.

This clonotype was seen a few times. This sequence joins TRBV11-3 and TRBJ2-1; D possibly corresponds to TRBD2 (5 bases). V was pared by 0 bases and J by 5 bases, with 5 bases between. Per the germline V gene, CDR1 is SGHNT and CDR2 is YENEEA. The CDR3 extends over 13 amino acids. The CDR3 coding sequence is TGTGCCAGCAGCTTAGACGGGGACAATGAGCAGTTCTTC. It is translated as CASSLDGDNEQFF.

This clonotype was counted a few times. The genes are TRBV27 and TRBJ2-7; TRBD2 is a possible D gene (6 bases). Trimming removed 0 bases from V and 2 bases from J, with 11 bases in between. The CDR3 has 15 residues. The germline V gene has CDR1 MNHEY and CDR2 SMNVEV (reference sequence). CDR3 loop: CASSLSPSEPYEQYF. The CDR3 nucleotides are TGTGCCAGCAGTTTATCTCCTAGCGAGCCCTACGAGCAGTACTTC.

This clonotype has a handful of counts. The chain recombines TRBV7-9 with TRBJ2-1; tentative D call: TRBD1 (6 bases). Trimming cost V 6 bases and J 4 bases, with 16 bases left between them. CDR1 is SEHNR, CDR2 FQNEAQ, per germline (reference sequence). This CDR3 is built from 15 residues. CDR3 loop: CASSPRGGSYNEQFF. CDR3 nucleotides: TGTGCCAGCAGTCCCAGGGGCGGGTCTTACAATGAGCAGTTCTTC.

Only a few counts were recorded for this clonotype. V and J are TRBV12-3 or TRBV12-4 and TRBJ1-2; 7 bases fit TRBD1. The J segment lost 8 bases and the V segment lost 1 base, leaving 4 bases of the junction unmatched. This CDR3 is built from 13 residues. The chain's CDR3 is CASSLVGQEGYTF. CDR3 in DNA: TGTGCCAGCAGTTTAGTAGGACAGGAAGGCTACACCTTC.

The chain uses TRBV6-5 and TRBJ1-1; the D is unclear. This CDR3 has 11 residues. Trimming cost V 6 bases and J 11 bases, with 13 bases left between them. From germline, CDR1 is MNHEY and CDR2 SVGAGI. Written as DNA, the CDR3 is TGTGCCAGCAGCAGCGGCGGCGTTGCTTTCTTT. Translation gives CASSSGGVAFF.

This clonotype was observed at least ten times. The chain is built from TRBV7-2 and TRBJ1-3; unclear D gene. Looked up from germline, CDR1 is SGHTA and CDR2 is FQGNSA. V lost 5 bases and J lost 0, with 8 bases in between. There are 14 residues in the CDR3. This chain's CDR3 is CASSPDFSGNTIYF. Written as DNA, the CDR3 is TGTGCCAGCAGCCCGGATTTCTCTGGAAACACCATATATTTT.

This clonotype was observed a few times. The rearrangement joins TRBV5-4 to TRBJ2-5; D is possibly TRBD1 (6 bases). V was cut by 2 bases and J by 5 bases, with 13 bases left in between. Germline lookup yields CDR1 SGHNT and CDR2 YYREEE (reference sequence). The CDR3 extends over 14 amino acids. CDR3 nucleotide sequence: TGTGCCAGCAGCTTTCAGGGGTCTGGGGAGACCCAGTACTTC. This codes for CASSFQGSGETQYF.

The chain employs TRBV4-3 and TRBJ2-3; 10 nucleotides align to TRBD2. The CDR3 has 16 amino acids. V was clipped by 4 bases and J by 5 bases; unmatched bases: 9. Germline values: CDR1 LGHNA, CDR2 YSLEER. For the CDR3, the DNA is TGCGCCAGCAGCCCTGTGGCAGCGGGAGGGGGAGATACGCAGTATTTT. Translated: CASSPVAAGGGDTQYF.

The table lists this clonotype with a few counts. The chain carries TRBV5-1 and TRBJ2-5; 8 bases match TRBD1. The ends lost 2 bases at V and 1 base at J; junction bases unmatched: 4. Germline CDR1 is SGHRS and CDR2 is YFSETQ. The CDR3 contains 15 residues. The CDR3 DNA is TGCGCCAGCAGCTTTGGCGACAGGGGCCAAGAGACCCAGTACTTC. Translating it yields CASSFGDRGQETQYF.

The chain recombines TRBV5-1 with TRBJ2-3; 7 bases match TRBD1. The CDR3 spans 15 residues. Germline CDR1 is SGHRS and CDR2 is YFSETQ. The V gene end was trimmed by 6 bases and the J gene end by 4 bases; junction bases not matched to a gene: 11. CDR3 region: CASTYKTGNSDTQYF. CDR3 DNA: TGCGCCAGCACCTACAAGACAGGGAACTCAGATACGCAGTATTTT.

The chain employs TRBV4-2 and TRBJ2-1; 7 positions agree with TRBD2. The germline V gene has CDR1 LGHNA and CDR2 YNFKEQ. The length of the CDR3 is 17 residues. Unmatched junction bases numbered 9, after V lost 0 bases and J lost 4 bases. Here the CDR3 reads CASSQDLAGASYNEQFF. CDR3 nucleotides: TGTGCCAGCAGCCAAGATTTGGCGGGAGCATCGTACAATGAGCAGTTCTTC.

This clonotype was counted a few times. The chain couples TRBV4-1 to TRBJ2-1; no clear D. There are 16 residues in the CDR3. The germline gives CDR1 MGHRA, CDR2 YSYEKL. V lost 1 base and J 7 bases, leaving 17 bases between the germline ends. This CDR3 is CASSQVSWLLRNEQFF. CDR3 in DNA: TGCGCCAGCAGCCAAGTCTCCTGGCTTCTGAGGAATGAGCAGTTCTTC.

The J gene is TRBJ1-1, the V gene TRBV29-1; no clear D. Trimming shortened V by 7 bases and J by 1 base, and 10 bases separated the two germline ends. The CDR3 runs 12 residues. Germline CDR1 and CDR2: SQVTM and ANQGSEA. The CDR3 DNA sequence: TGCAGCGCCCAGGACGGGAACACTGAAGCTTTCTTT. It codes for CSAQDGNTEAFF. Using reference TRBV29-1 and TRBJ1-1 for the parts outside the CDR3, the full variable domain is SAVISQKPSRDICQRGTSLTIQCQVDSQVTMMFWYRQQPGQSLTLIATANQGSEATYESGFVIDKFPISRPNLTFSTLTVSNMSPEDSSIYLCSAQDGNTEAFFGQGTRLTVV.

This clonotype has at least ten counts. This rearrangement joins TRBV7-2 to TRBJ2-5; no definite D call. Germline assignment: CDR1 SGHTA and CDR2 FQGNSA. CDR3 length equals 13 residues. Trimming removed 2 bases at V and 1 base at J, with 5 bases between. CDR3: CASSLSFQETQYF. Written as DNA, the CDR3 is TGTGCCAGCAGCTTAAGTTTCCAAGAGACCCAGTACTTC.